This note documents a single T cell receptor beta chain sequence. As to time point: after dendritic cell vaccination, including at tumor progression/relapse. Repertoires were generated with immunoSEQ multiplex PCR, while TCRdb's copy carries only in-frame clones and drops some. The sample yields some 99,000 clones, more than 70% seen once. These data come from a study of glioma-infiltrating T cells after dendritic cell vaccination. CDR3 length equals 14 residues. Germline CDR1 is MNHEY and CDR2 is SMNVEV (reference sequence). Trimming took 6 bases from V and 3 from J, leaving 12 bases between them. The clonotype originates from a human donor with glioblastoma. Sample: blood, taken after dendritic cell vaccination. The chain links TRBV27 to TRBJ2-1; no definite D call. The CDR3 bases are TGTGCCAGCAGGGCGAGGTCCTACTACAATGAGCAGTTCTTC. Protein: CASRARSYYNEQFF.